This T cell receptor beta chain was observed in a study of T and B cells in COVID-19 patients. Overall study findings and caveats: There were more than 2,000 TCR clusters exclusive to the recovered cohort, some 30 with low generation probability. At recovery TRB diversity and richness exceeded healthy donors, after highly clonal active COVID-19 repertoires.

From blood, about 250-500 ng of genomic DNA served as TRB template. With regard to this clonotype: The target antigen is unknown.

BIOMED2 TRB-A/B primer pools were used in multiplex TRB PCR. TCRdb called the multiplex PCR reads again in MiXCR, with one record for every CDR3 protein. The profile shows some 3,100 distinct CDR3 sequences, approximately 22% of them singletons. Germline V gives CDR1 SGHTA, CDR2 FQGNSA. Trimming left V 5 bases short and J 2 bases short, with 6 bases between. The CDR3 length is 13 residues. The chain recombines TRBV7-2 with TRBJ2-2; D uncertain. Source material: blood. The TCR originated in a human donor with active COVID-19. The CDR3 DNA is TGTGCCAGCAGCCTAATAAACACCGGGGAGCTGTTTTTT. This codes for CASSLINTGELFF.